A selection of T cell receptor beta chains follows, all from one sample in a study of blood T cells in healthy people across ages. In TCRdb, the 5' RACE reads were re-called with MiXCR into one record per CDR3 protein. The table records about 1.8 million distinct CDR3 sequences, roughly 52% of them present only once. Source material: blood. These TCRs come from a woman aged 35 to 49 in good health. Both conserved end residues are part of each CDR3. Each record gives: J gene, V gene, D gene, clone size, CDR3 DNA, CDR3 protein. A D gene is named only where the DNA matches it firmly. Expanded clones are given a class, and other clones once, few, many or no size at all.

>TRBJ1-5|TRBV28|.|.
TGTGCCAGCAGTTTATCACAGGGAGGCGGACAGCCCCAGCATTTT
CASSLSQGGGQPQHF
>TRBJ2-7|TRBV29-1|TRBD2|few
TGCAGCGTTGATGGGAGCGGGGGCGGCTCCTACGAGCAGTACTTC
CSVDGSGGGSYEQYF
>TRBJ2-1|TRBV10-1|.|.
TGCGCCAGCAGCCCGGGACAATCAACTACTACCTACGAGCAGTTCTTC
CASSPGQSTTTYEQFF
>TRBJ2-1|TRBV6-2/TRBV6-3|.|.
TGTGCCAGCAGTTACGCCTTCTCACGGGGCGGCAATGAGCAGTTCTTC
CASSYAFSRGGNEQFF
>TRBJ2-7|TRBV14|.|many
TGTGCCAGCAGCCTACAGAGGTTCGAGCAGTACTTC
CASSLQRFEQYF
>TRBJ2-3|TRBV4-1|.|few
TGCGCCAGCAGCCAATCCAGGGCAGATACGCAGTATTTT
CASSQSRADTQYF
>TRBJ2-3|TRBV7-9|TRBD1|.
TGTGCCAGCAGCCGGGACAGGGAGGCAGATACGCAGTATTTT
CASSRDREADTQYF
>TRBJ2-5|TRBV2|TRBD2|.
TGTGCCATTAACCTAAGGGCTAGCGGCGAAGAGACCCAGTACTTC
CAINLRASGEETQYF
>TRBJ1-2|TRBV6-6|.|.
TGTGCCAGCAGAAAGGACGGAAGATTCTATGGCTACACCTTC
CASRKDGRFYGYTF
>TRBJ1-2|TRBV6-6|.|.
TGTGCCAGCAGCTCCGTAGACGACCGCTTCTATGGCTACACCTTC
CASSSVDDRFYGYTF
>TRBJ2-1|TRBV27|TRBD2|.
TGTGCCAGCAGTTTAGCGTCTTCTAGCGGGGGGTACAATGAGCAGTTCTTC
CASSLASSSGGYNEQFF
>TRBJ2-1|TRBV7-3|.|.
TGTGCCAGCAGCCCGACCATGAGCAATGAGCAGTTCTTC
CASSPTMSNEQFF
>TRBJ2-1|TRBV29-1|TRBD1|.
TGCAGCGTTGACAGGGGGCAGTCCTACAATGAGCAGTTCTTC
CSVDRGQSYNEQFF
>TRBJ2-5|TRBV7-9|.|.
TGTGCCCAGGGGGAGACCCAGTACTTC
CAQGETQYF
>TRBJ2-3|TRBV2|TRBD1|.
TGTGCCAGCATTCGGACAGGGGGCAGTGGTACCCGCACAGATACGCAGTATTTT
CASIRTGGSGTRTDTQYF
>TRBJ2-1|TRBV29-1|.|.
TGCAGCGTTAAAACCACATACAGGGAGGTTTACAATGAGCAGTTCTTC
CSVKTTYREVYNEQFF
>TRBJ1-4|TRBV4-1|TRBD1|.
TGCGCCAGCAGCCAGACAGGGGAGACTAATGAAAAACTGTTTTTT
CASSQTGETNEKLFF
>TRBJ2-7|TRBV5-1|.|.
TGCGCCTGCGGGTCCGGGGATGAGCAGTACTTC
CACGSGDEQYF
>TRBJ2-5|TRBV6-5|.|.
TGTGCCAGCAGTTACGGAGGGGTGAATATTCGTGAGCAGTACTTC
CASSYGGVNIREQYF
>TRBJ1-5|TRBV5-1|TRBD1|.
TGCGCCAGCAGCTTCGGACAGGGGGGGGATCAGCCCCAGCATTTT
CASSFGQGGDQPQHF
>TRBJ1-5|TRBV19|.|many
TGTGCCAGTAGTCCCGATCCAGGCCAGCCCCAGCATTTT
CASSPDPGQPQHF
>TRBJ2-7|TRBV6-2/TRBV6-3|.|few
TGTGCCAGCATTCCACGGGGGAGCTCCTACGAGCAGTACTTC
CASIPRGSSYEQYF
>TRBJ2-3|TRBV2|TRBD1|.
TGTGCCAGCATTCCCCGGAGGGACAGGGGCACAGATACGCAGTATTTT
CASIPRRDRGTDTQYF
>TRBJ2-5|TRBV20-1|.|.
TGCAGTGCTAGCCCCCTTCAAGTTTGGGAAGAGACCCAGTACTTC
CSASPLQVWEETQYF
>TRBJ2-7|TRBV9|.|.
TGTGCCAGCAGCGTAGCCGACAGGAAAAGGGCCTACGAGCAGTACTTC
CASSVADRKRAYEQYF
>TRBJ2-7|TRBV11-2|TRBD2|.
TGTGCCAGCAGCCCGAACGGGGGGATCGGCGAGCAGTACTTC
CASSPNGGIGEQYF
>TRBJ2-1|TRBV19|TRBD1|few
TGTGCCAGTAGTGACCGGGACAGGGGTCTTCTGGGCAATGAGCAGTTCTTC
CASSDRDRGLLGNEQFF